This T cell receptor beta chain is from a study of blood T cells in healthy people across ages. Through a sample-barcoded 5' primer and a J-beta primer mix, a second PCR was run for roughly 7 to 12 cycles. TCRdb redid the calling of the 5' RACE reads with MiXCR, one entry per CDR3 protein. The sample includes nearly 800,000 distinct CDR3 sequences, more than 20% of them seen just once. This clonotype came up a few times. This CDR3 spans 14 amino acids. The germline V gene has CDR1 MDHEN and CDR2 SYDVKM. V lost 7 bases and J 1 base, leaving 14 bases between the germline ends. The data also belong to a second study, concerning T cells of mothers and their children.

The chain couples TRBV28 to TRBJ2-7; D is unresolved. The receptor's source is a boy younger than 18 in good health. Sequences were obtained from blood. CDR3 nucleotides: TGTGCCAGCAACCTATTGGGTCTTTCCTACGAGCAGTACTTC. Protein sequence: CASNLLGLSYEQYF.